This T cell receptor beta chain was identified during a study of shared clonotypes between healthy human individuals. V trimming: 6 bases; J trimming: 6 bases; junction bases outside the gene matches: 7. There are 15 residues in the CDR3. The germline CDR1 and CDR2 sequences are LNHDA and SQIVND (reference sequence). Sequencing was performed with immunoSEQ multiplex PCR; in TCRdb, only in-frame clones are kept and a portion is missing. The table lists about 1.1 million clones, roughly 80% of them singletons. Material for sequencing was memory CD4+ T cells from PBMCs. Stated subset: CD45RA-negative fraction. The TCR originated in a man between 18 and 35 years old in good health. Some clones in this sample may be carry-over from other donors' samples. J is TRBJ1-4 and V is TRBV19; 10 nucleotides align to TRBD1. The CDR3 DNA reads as TGTGCCAGTAGCAGACAGGGGGCCGAGGATGAAAAACTGTTTTTT. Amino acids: CASSRQGAEDEKLFF.